This is a list of T cell receptor beta chains from one sample in a study of blood T cells in healthy people across ages. TCRdb redid the calling of the 5' RACE reads with MiXCR, one entry per CDR3 protein. The sample carries roughly 2 million distinct CDR3 sequences, about 50% recorded once. Sequencing was done on a sample of blood. All receptors derive from a woman aged 35 to 49 in good health. CDR3s include the opening cysteine and the closing phenylalanine or tryptophan. The D gene is left open where the match is weak. Clone size, where shown, is once, few, many, or a class for clones that have expanded.

TRBJ2-7	TRBD2	NA	TRBV7-2	TGTGCCAGCAGAGAACTAGCGGGGGGACCCTACAATGAGCAGTACTTC	CASRELAGGPYNEQYF
TRBJ2-5	TRBD2	few	TRBV7-9	TGTGCCAGCATTTCTAGCGGACAAGAGACCCAGTACTTC	CASISSGQETQYF
TRBJ2-5	NA	NA	TRBV7-9	TGTGCCAGCAGCTTAGCTGCACCTGCAAGTCTCGGGGAGACCCAGTACTTC	CASSLAAPASLGETQYF
TRBJ2-5	NA	NA	TRBV6-5	TGTGCCAGCAGTTATAGGAGCCAGGGACGCCGGCTGGGGGAGACCCAGTACTTC	CASSYRSQGRRLGETQYF
TRBJ1-2	NA	NA	TRBV2	TGTGCCAGCTCAGGGTCGGGATATGGCTACACCTTC	CASSGSGYGYTF
TRBJ1-2	NA	few	TRBV7-2	TGTGCCAGCAGCTTATTTGTGGGGAACTATGGCTACACCTTC	CASSLFVGNYGYTF
TRBJ2-7	TRBD1	NA	TRBV6-2/TRBV6-3	TGTGCCAGCCTAACAGGGGACGAGCAGTACTTC	CASLTGDEQYF
TRBJ1-1	NA	NA	TRBV6-2/TRBV6-3	TGTGCCAGCAGTCTCAAATGGTTGGGATTCCCGTATTTT	CASSLKWLGFPYF
TRBJ2-7	TRBD1	few	TRBV20-1	TGCAGTGCTACCGACAGGGTTGGACGATACGAGCAGTACTTC	CSATDRVGRYEQYF
TRBJ2-3	NA	few	TRBV7-2	TGTGCCAGCAGCTTAGGGCGGGGCGCGCAGTATTTT	CASSLGRGAQYF
TRBJ2-1	TRBD1	many	TRBV6-5	TGTGCCAGCAGTCCGGACAGGAGCTCCTACAATGAGCAGTTCTTC	CASSPDRSSYNEQFF
TRBJ2-1	TRBD2	NA	TRBV18	TGTGCCAGCTCACCACTGGGACTAGCGGGCAGGGAGGCCTACAATGAGCAGTTCTTC	CASSPLGLAGREAYNEQFF
TRBJ1-2	NA	NA	TRBV5-1	TGCGCCAGCAGCGAAAATCCGGGCCCTGAGGATGGCTACACCTTC	CASSENPGPEDGYTF
TRBJ2-5	NA	once	TRBV7-2	TGTGCCAGCAGCTTAAGACGCGTGTACCAAGAGACCCAGTACTTC	CASSLRRVYQETQYF
TRBJ2-7	NA	few	TRBV7-2	TGTGCCAGCAGCCGGTCCGGGACCGTCTCCTACGAGCAGTACTTC	CASSRSGTVSYEQYF
TRBJ2-3	NA	NA	TRBV20-1	TGCAGTGCCGCCGCCCGAGGCGGATTCACAGATACGCAGTATTTT	CSAAARGGFTDTQYF
TRBJ2-4	NA	few	TRBV6-2/TRBV6-3	TGTGCCAGCAGTTACGCTACACCCATCGGGCAGTACTTC	CASSYATPIGQYF
TRBJ2-5	NA	many	TRBV29-1	TGCAGCGTTGACCCCGAAATGAATCAAGAGACCCAGTACTTC	CSVDPEMNQETQYF
TRBJ1-2	NA	once	TRBV4-3	TGCGCCAGCAGCCAAGATGTGGGGGGGATCTATGGCTACACCTTC	CASSQDVGGIYGYTF
TRBJ1-5	TRBD1	NA	TRBV20-1	TGCAGTGCTGAGAGTCGGACAGGGGATCAGCCCCAGCATTTT	CSAESRTGDQPQHF
TRBJ1-2	NA	once	TRBV6-5	TGTGCCAGCAGTTACTTTCCGAGCAACTATGGCTACACCTTC	CASSYFPSNYGYTF
TRBJ2-1	TRBD1	NA	TRBV6-1	TGTGCCAGCAGTGGACAGGGGTGGAATGAGCAGTTCTTC	CASSGQGWNEQFF
TRBJ1-2	NA	few	TRBV28	TGTGCCAGCAGTGGTTCGCCCCTTCGGGACTATGGCTACACCTTC	CASSGSPLRDYGYTF
TRBJ1-2	NA	many	TRBV6-4	TGTGCCAGCAGTGAAAGGGGGGGATATGGCTACACCTTC	CASSERGGYGYTF
TRBJ2-1	NA	NA	TRBV20-1	TGCAGTGCTAGTCTGCTGAGCTCCTACAATGAGCAGTTCTTC	CSASLLSSYNEQFF
TRBJ2-7	NA	NA	TRBV28	TGTGCCAGCAGGCCTACGGACAGTACCTACGAGCAGTACTTC	CASRPTDSTYEQYF
TRBJ2-7	TRBD1	few	TRBV7-2	TGTGCCAGCAGTGAGGTAGGGGGACAGAACTACGAGCAGTACTTC	CASSEVGGQNYEQYF
TRBJ2-7	TRBD2	few	TRBV6-5	TGTGCCAGCAGACGGACTCGCGGGACTACCTACGAGCAGTACTTC	CASRRTRGTTYEQYF
TRBJ2-2	NA	NA	TRBV6-2/TRBV6-3	TGTGCCAGCAGTTACTCTACGGAGCTGTTTTTT	CASSYSTELFF
TRBJ2-4	NA	NA	TRBV6-2/TRBV6-3	TGTGCCAGCAACCCCCATCAGGGGAGCGGAGGAAACATTCAGTACTTC	CASNPHQGSGGNIQYF
TRBJ2-3	NA	NA	TRBV7-3	TGTGCCAGCAGCTTACTAGCGACTAGCACAGATACGCAGTATTTT	CASSLLATSTDTQYF
TRBJ2-1	TRBD2	NA	TRBV20-1	TGCAGTGCTGCAGACCGGGGGGATGAGCAGTTCTTC	CSAADRGDEQFF